This is a list of T cell receptor beta chains from one sample in a study of T-cell reconstitution after alpha-beta-depleted transplantation in children. Using its own MiXCR run on the PCR reads, TCRdb lists one record per CDR3 protein. The sample holds hundreds of thousands of distinct CDR3 sequences, 15% to 20% seen once. The sequencing here drew on PBMCs, mostly from graft donor cells, taken 360 days after TCRalphabeta/CD19-depleted stem cell transplant. These TCRs come from a male patient between 2 and 9 years old who had a stem cell transplant for acute lymphoblastic leukemia, so the T cells may come from the graft donor. CDR3s include the opening cysteine and the closing phenylalanine or tryptophan. The D gene is left open where the match is weak. Part of the rows lack a size; the others show once, few, many or a class for expanded clones.

V gene: TRBV5-1
D gene: -
J gene: TRBJ1-2
clone size: many
CDR3 DNA: TGCGCCAGCAGCTTGGATCCCGGGGGCAGCGGCTACACCTTC
CDR3 protein: CASSLDPGGSGYTF

V gene: TRBV4-3
D gene: -
J gene: TRBJ1-1
clone size: -
CDR3 DNA: TGCGCCAGCAGCCATGCGGGATTCACTGAAGCTTTCTTT
CDR3 protein: CASSHAGFTEAFF

V gene: TRBV19
D gene: -
J gene: TRBJ1-6
clone size: many
CDR3 DNA: TGTGCCAGTAGTATTGGGAATTCACCCCTCCACTTT
CDR3 protein: CASSIGNSPLHF

V gene: TRBV20-1
D gene: -
J gene: TRBJ2-5
clone size: few
CDR3 DNA: TGCAGTGCTAGGAGGCACCAAGAGACCCAGTACTTC
CDR3 protein: CSARRHQETQYF

V gene: TRBV20-1
D gene: TRBD1
J gene: TRBJ2-7
clone size: few
CDR3 DNA: TGCAGTGCAACGGACAGGGGGCCCCTCTACGAGCAGTACTTC
CDR3 protein: CSATDRGPLYEQYF

V gene: TRBV5-6
D gene: -
J gene: TRBJ1-6
clone size: -
CDR3 DNA: TGTGCCAGCAGCTTGGCCCCCTCAGGGTTAGAGTCACCCCTCCACTTT
CDR3 protein: CASSLAPSGLESPLHF

V gene: TRBV9
D gene: TRBD1
J gene: TRBJ1-1
clone size: few
CDR3 DNA: TGTGCCAGCAGCCCGGACAGGGGTGAAGCTTTCTTT
CDR3 protein: CASSPDRGEAFF

V gene: TRBV12-3/TRBV12-4
D gene: -
J gene: TRBJ1-5
clone size: once
CDR3 DNA: TGTGCCAGCACAACATCCGGGCCGTATAGCAATCAGCCCCAGCATTTT
CDR3 protein: CASTTSGPYSNQPQHF

V gene: TRBV5-1
D gene: -
J gene: TRBJ2-2
clone size: many
CDR3 DNA: TGCGCCAGCAGCTTGTCCGCTAGCGTGAACACCGGGGAGCTGTTTTTT
CDR3 protein: CASSLSASVNTGELFF

V gene: TRBV12-3/TRBV12-4
D gene: -
J gene: TRBJ2-1
clone size: few
CDR3 DNA: TGTGCCAGCAGCTTTAATAGCCCCTACCTTCCAGAGCAGTTCTTC
CDR3 protein: CASSFNSPYLPEQFF

V gene: TRBV4-1
D gene: -
J gene: TRBJ1-1
clone size: -
CDR3 DNA: TGCGCCAGCAGCCCGCCGGGACTTGAAGCTTTCTTT
CDR3 protein: CASSPPGLEAFF

V gene: TRBV4-3
D gene: -
J gene: TRBJ2-7
clone size: few
CDR3 DNA: TGCGCCAGCAGCCAGATACTTGGGACCGCTGCCTACGAGCAGTACTTC
CDR3 protein: CASSQILGTAAYEQYF

V gene: TRBV20-1
D gene: TRBD1
J gene: TRBJ2-3
clone size: many
CDR3 DNA: TGCAGCCGAAACAGGGGGAACACAGATACGCAGTATTTT
CDR3 protein: CSRNRGNTDTQYF

V gene: TRBV4-2
D gene: -
J gene: TRBJ2-1
clone size: -
CDR3 DNA: TGTGCCAGCAGCCAAGAGCCCCGGACGCACTCCTACAATGAGCAGTTCTTC
CDR3 protein: CASSQEPRTHSYNEQFF

V gene: TRBV28
D gene: -
J gene: TRBJ2-1
clone size: few
CDR3 DNA: TGTGCCAGCAGTTTATGGCCCAGCCACAATGAGCAGTTCTTC
CDR3 protein: CASSLWPSHNEQFF